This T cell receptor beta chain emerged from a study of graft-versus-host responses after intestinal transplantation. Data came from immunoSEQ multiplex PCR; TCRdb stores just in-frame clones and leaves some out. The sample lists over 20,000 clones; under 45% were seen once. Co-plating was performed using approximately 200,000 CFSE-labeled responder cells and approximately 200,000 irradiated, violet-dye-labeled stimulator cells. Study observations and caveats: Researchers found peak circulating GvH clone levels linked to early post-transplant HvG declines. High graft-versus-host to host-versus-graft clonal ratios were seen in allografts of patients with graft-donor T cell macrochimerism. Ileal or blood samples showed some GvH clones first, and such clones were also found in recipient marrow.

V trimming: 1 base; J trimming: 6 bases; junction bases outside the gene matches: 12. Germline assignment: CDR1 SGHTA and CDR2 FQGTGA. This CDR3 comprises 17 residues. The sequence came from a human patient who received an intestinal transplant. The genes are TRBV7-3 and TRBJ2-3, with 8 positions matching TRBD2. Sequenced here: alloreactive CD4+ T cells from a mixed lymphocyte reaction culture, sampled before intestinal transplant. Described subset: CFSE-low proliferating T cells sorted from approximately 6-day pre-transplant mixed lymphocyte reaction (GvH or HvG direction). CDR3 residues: CASSLKGTPGGMDTQYF. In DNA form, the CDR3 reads TGTGCCAGCAGCTTAAAGGGCACTCCGGGGGGGATGGATACGCAGTATTTT.